This is a list of T cell receptor beta chains from one sample in a study of cytomegalovirus exposure and HLA in healthy donors. Assay: immunoSEQ multiplex PCR; the TCRdb copy retains only in-frame clones and omits some. The table shows about 99,000 clones, with about 80% occurring only once. Sequencing input: PBMCs. The source is a man aged 35 to 55 in good health and CMV-seronegative. Both conserved end residues are part of each CDR3. Fields, in order: CDR3 length, J gene, D gene, V gene, clone size, CDR3 DNA, CDR3 protein. A D gene is named only where the DNA matches it firmly. Rows may omit the clone size; those that give it use once, few, many or a size class.

>15|TRBJ1-6|TRBD1|TRBV11-1|NA
TGTGCCAGCAGCGTATCGGACAGGGGGTTATCACCCCTCCACTTT
CASSVSDRGLSPLHF
>13|TRBJ2-5|NA|TRBV7-9|once
TGTGCCAGCAGCTTAGCTGGCATAGAGACCCAGTACTTC
CASSLAGIETQYF
>15|TRBJ2-7|TRBD2|TRBV30|NA
TGTGCCTGGAGTCCTACTAGCGGGAAAGGGTACGAGCAGTACTTC
CAWSPTSGKGYEQYF
>15|TRBJ2-7|NA|TRBV6-5|NA
TGTGCCAGCAGTTTCAGGACAACCCACTCCTACGAGCAGTACTTC
CASSFRTTHSYEQYF
>11|TRBJ1-2|NA|TRBV20-1|NA
TGCAGTGCCGCACCGGGGGGCGGCTACACCTTC
CSAAPGGGYTF
>16|TRBJ1-1|NA|TRBV18|once
TGTGCCAGCTCACGGATCGGGAGAATGACGGACACTGAAGCTTTCTTT
CASSRIGRMTDTEAFF
>13|TRBJ1-1|NA|TRBV30|NA
TGTGCCTGGAAGGACAGCCTGAACACTGAAGCTTTCTTT
CAWKDSLNTEAFF
>20|TRBJ2-3|TRBD2|TRBV5-1|NA
TGCGCCAGCAGCCTCATCTCCTGGACTAGCGGGAGAATTGGCACAGATACGCAGTATTTT
CASSLISWTSGRIGTDTQYF
>15|TRBJ2-3|TRBD2|TRBV19|NA
TGTGCCAGTAGCAACGGACTAGCGGACACAGATACGCAGTATTTT
CASSNGLADTDTQYF
>14|TRBJ1-3|TRBD1|TRBV5-4|few
TGTGCCAGCAGCACCACAGGGGCGAGAAACACCATATATTTT
CASSTTGARNTIYF
>14|TRBJ2-5|TRBD2|TRBV2|few
TGTGCCACCAGAACTAGCGGGAGCCGAGAGACCCAGTACTTC
CATRTSGSRETQYF
>16|TRBJ2-3|TRBD2|TRBV5-1|NA
TGCGCCAGCAGCTTGTATACTAGCGGGAGCACAGATACGCAGTATTTT
CASSLYTSGSTDTQYF
>16|TRBJ2-1|TRBD2|TRBV6-6|NA
TGTGCCAGCAGTTCCCAGGTTGCGGGAGAGCGGAATGAGCAGTTCTTC
CASSSQVAGERNEQFF
>18|TRBJ2-2|TRBD1|TRBV25-1|NA
TGTGCCAGCAGTGAATTAAAGTGGGGACAGGGGGGAGCCGGGGAGCTGTTTTTT
CASSELKWGQGGAGELFF
>16|TRBJ2-1|NA|TRBV28|NA
TGTGCCAGCAGGGGAGGGGGGAGAGGCGCCTACAATGAGCAGTTCTTC
CASRGGGRGAYNEQFF
>16|TRBJ1-6|TRBD1|TRBV30|NA
TGTGCCTGGAGTTCCCAAACCGGGACAGGGGGTTCACCCCTCCACTTT
CAWSSQTGTGGSPLHF